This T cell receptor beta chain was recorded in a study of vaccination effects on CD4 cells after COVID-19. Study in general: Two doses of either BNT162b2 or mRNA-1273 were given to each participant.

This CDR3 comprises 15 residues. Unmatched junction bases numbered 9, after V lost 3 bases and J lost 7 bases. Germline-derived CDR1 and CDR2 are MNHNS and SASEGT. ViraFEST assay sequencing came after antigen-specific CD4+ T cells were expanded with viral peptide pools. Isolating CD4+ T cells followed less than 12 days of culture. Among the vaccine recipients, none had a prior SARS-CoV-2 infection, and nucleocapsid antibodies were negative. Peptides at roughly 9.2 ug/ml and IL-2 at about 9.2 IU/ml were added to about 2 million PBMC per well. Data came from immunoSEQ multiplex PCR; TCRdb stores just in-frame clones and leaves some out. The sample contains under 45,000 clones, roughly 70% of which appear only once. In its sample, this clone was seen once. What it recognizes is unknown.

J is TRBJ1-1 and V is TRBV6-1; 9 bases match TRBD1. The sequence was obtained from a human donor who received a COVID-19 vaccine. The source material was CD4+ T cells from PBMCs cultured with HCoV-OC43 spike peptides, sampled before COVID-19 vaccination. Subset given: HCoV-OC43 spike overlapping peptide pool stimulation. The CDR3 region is CASSDQGQGLIEAFF. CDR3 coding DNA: TGTGCCAGCAGTGATCAGGGACAGGGTTTAATTGAAGCTTTCTTT.